One TCR beta chain is described in this entry. This entry is derived from a study of blood T cell repertoires in COVID-19. Study in general: Researchers got acute and convalescent COVID-19 samples from the United States, Italy and Spain.

Original methodology: Amplification of reference gene primers was used by the study to estimate nucleated cell counts. This table comes from immunoSEQ multiplex PCR, and its TCRdb copy is limited to in-frame clones, with some not included. Clonal size and the V and J genes are those of that table, whereas D and trimming came from the DNA. The sample has approximately 310,000 clones; approximately 87% are singletons. This clonotype was obtained from a woman aged 45-59 years who had recovered from COVID-19. The sample was peripheral blood.

Here the CDR3 reads CASSTTRDYEQYF. CDR3 DNA: TGTGCCAGCAGTACCACCCGGGACTACGAGCAGTACTTC. The V call is TRBV6-5, the J call TRBJ2-7, with a tentative D call TRBD2 (5 bases). V was pared by 5 bases and J by 3 bases, with 11 bases between. From germline, CDR1 is MNHEY and CDR2 SVGAGI. The CDR3 sequence is 13 residues long.